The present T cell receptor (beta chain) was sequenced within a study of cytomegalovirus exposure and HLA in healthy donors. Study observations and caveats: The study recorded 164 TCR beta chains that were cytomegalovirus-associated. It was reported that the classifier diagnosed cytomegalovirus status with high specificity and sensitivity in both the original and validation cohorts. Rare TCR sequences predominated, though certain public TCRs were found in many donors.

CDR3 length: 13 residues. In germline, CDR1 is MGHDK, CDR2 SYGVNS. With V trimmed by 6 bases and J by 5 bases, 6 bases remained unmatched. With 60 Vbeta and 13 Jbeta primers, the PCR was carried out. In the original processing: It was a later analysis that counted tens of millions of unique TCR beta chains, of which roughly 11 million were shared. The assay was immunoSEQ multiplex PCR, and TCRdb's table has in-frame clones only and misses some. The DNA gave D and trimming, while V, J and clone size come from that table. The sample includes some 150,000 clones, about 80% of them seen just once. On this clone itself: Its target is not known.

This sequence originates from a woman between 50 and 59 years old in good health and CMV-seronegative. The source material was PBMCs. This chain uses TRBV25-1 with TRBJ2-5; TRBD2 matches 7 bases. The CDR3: CASRVSGAETQYF. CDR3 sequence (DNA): TGTGCCAGCAGGGTAAGCGGGGCGGAGACCCAGTACTTC.